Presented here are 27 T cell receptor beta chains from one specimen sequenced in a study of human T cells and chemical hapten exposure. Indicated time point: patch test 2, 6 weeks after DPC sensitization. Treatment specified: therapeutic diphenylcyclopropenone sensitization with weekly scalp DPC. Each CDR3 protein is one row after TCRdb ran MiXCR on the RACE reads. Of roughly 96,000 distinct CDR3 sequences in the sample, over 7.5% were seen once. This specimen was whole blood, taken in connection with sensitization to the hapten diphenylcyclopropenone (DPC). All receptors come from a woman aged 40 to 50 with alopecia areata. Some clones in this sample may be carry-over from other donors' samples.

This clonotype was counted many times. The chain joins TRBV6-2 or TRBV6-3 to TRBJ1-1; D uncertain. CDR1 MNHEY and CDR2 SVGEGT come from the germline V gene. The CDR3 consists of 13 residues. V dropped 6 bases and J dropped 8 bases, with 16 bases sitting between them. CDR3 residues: CASRVNLLREAFF. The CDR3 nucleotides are TGTGCCAGCAGGGTCAACCTTTTAAGAGAAGCTTTCTTT.

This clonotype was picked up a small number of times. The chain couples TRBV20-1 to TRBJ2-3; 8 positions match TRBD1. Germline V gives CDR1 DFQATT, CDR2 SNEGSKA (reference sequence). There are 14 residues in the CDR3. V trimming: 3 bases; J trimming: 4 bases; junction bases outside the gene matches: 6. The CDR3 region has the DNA TGCAGTGCTAGGGTGGCAGGGGGCTCAGATACGCAGTATTTT. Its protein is CSARVAGGSDTQYF.

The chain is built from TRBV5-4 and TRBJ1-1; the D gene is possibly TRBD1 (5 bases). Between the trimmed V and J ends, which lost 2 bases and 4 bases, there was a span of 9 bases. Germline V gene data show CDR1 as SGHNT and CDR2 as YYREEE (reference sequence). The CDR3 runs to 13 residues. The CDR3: CASSFQGVTEAFF. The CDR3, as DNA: TGTGCCAGCAGCTTTCAGGGAGTCACTGAAGCTTTCTTT.

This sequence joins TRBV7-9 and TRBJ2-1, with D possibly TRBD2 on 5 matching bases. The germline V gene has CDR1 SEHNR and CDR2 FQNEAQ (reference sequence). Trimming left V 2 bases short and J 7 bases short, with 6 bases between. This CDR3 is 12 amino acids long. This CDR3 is CASSLSGNEQFF. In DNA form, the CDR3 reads TGTGCCAGCAGCTTATCGGGGAATGAGCAGTTCTTC.

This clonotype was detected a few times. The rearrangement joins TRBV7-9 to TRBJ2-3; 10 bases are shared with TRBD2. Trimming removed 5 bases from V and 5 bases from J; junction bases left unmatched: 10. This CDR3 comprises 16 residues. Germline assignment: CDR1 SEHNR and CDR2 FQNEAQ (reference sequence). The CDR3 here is CASSQNPGTSVDTQYF. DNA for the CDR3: TGTGCCAGCAGCCAAAACCCCGGGACTAGCGTAGATACGCAGTATTTT.

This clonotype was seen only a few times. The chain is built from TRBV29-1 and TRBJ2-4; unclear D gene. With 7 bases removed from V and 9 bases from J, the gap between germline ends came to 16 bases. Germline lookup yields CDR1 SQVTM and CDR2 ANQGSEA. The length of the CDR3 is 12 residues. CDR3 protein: CSATLAPGIQYF. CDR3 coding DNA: TGCAGCGCCACACTCGCTCCGGGCATTCAGTACTTC.

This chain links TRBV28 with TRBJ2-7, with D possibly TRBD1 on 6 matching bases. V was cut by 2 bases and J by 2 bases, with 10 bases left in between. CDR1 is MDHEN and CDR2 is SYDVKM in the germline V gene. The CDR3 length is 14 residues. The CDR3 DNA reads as TGTGCCAGCAGTTTAACCAGGGGTCCCTACGAGCAGTACTTC. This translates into CASSLTRGPYEQYF.

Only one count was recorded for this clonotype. As DNA, the CDR3 is TGTGCCAGCAGTTTTAGGGGACTAGCCACAGATACGCAGTATTTT. This codes for CASSFRGLATDTQYF. The rearrangement joins TRBV12-3 or TRBV12-4 to TRBJ2-3; 9 bases fit TRBD2. The V gene end was trimmed by 3 bases and the J gene end by 2 bases; junction bases not matched to a gene: 3. This CDR3 comprises 15 residues.

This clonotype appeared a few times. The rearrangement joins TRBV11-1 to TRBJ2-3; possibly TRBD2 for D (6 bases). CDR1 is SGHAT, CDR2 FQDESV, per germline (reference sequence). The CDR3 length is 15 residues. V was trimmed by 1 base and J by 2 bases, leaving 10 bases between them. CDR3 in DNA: TGTGCCAGCAGCTTAGTTAGCGGTGCCACAGATACGCAGTATTTT. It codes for CASSLVSGATDTQYF.

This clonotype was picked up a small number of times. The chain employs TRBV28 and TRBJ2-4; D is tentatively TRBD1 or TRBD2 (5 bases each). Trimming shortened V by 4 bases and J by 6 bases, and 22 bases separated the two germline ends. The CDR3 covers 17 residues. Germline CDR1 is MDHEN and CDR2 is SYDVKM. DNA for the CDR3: TGTGCCAGCAGTTGGGCGCGAGGGACCACCATCTCAAACATTCAGTACTTC. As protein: CASSWARGTTISNIQYF.

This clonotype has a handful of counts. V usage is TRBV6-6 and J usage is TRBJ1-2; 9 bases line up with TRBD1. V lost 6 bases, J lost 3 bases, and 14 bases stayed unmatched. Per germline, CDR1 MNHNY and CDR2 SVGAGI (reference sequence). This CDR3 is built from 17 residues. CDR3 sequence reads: CASRGTGQGGSDYGYTF. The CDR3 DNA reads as TGTGCCAGCAGGGGGACGGGACAGGGTGGTAGTGACTATGGCTACACCTTC.

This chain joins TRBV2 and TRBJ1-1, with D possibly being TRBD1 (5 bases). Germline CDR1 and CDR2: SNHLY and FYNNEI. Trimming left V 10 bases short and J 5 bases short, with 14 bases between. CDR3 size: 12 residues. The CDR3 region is CAIGGERTEAFF. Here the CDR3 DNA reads TGTGCCATCGGGGGGGAGCGGACTGAAGCTTTCTTT.

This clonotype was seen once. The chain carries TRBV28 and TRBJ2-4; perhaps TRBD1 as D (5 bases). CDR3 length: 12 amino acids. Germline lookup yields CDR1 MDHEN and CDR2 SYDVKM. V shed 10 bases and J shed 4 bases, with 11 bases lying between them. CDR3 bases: TGTGCCATCCGAGACAGTAAAAACATTCAGTACTTC. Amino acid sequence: CAIRDSKNIQYF.

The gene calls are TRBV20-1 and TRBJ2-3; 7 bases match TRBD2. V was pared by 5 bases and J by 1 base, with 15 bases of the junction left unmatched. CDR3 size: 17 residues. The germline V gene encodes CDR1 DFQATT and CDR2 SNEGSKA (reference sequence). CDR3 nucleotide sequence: TGCAGTGCTCGTGGGCCCGGAGGGAGGGCCGGCACAGATACGCAGTATTTT. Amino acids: CSARGPGGRAGTDTQYF.

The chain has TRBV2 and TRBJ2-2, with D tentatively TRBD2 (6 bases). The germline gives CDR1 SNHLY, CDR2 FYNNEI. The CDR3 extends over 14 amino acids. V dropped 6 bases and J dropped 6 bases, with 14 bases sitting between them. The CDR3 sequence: CASRFSGEPGELFF. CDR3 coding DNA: TGTGCCAGCAGATTCTCGGGGGAACCCGGGGAGCTGTTTTTT.

DNA for the CDR3: TGTGCCAGCAGCTTGGTCTTCTCGGGGGAGGTCTATGGCTACACCTTC. Translating it yields CASSLVFSGEVYGYTF. V and J are TRBV5-5 and TRBJ1-2, with D tentatively TRBD1 (5 bases). The CDR3 runs 16 residues. CDR1 and CDR2 (germline): SGHKS, YYEKEE (reference sequence). V was cut by 0 bases and J by 4 bases, with 16 bases left in between.

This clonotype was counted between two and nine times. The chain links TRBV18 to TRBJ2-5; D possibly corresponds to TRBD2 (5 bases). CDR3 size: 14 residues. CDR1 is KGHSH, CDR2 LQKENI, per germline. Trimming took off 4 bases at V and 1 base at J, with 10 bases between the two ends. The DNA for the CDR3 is TGTGCCAGCTCACGGGCGGGTACCCAAGAGACCCAGTACTTC. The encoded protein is CASSRAGTQETQYF. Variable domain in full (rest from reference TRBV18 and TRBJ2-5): NAGVMQNPRHLVRRRGQEARLRCSPMKGHSHVYWYRQLPEEGLKFMVYLQKENIIDESGMPKERFSAEFPKEGPSILRIQQVVRGDSAAYFCASSRAGTQETQYFGPGTRLLVL.

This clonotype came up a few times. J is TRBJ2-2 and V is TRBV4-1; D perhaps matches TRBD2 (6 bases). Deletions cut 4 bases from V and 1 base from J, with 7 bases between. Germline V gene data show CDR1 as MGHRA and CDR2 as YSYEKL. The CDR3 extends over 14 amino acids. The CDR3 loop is CASSRDLNTGELFF. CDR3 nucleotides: TGCGCCAGCAGCCGGGACTTGAACACCGGGGAGCTGTTTTTT.

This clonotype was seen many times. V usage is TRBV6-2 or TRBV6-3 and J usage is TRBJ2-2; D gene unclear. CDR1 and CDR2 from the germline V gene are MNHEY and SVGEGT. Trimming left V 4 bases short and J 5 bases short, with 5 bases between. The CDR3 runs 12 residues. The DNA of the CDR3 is TGTGCCAGCAGTTTTGAAACCGGGGAGCTGTTTTTT. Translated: CASSFETGELFF.

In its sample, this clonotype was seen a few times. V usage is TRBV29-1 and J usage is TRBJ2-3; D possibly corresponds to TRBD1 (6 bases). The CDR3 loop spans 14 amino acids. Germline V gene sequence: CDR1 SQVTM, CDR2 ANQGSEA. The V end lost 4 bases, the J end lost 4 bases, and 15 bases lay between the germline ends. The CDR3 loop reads CSVALAGEADTQYF. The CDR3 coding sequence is TGCAGCGTTGCGTTGGCAGGGGAAGCAGATACGCAGTATTTT.

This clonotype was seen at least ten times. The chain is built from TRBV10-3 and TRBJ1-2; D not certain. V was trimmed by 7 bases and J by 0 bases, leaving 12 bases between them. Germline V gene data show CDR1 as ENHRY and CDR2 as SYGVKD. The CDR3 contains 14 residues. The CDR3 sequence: CAITDGGANYGYTF. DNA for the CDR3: TGTGCCATCACCGACGGTGGGGCTAACTATGGCTACACCTTC.

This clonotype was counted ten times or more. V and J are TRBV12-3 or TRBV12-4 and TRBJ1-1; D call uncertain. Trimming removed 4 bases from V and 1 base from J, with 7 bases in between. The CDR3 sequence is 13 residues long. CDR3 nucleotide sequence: TGTGCCAGCAGTTGGGAGGGGAACACTGAAGCTTTCTTT. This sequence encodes CASSWEGNTEAFF.

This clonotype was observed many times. Written as DNA, the CDR3 is TGCAGTGCCCCGGTGGGTCAGGGGACGGCGGGTTCCGGGGCTTTCTTT. Its translation: CSAPVGQGTAGSGAFF. This chain joins TRBV20-1 and TRBJ1-1; D possibly corresponds to TRBD1 (6 bases). V was clipped by 6 bases and J by 11 bases, with 31 bases between them. Germline V CDR1 and CDR2: DFQATT, SNEGSKA (reference sequence). CDR3 length: 16 amino acids.

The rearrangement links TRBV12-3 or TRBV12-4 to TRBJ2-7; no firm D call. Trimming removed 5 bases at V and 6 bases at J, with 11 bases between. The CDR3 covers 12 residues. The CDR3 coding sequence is TGTGCCAGCAGTAACCGACGGGCCGAGCAGTACTTC. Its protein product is CASSNRRAEQYF.

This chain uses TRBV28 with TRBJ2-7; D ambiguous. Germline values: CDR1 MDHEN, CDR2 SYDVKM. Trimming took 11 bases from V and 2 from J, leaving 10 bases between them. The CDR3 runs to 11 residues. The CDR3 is CAARSPYEQYF. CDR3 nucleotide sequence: TGTGCCGCCCGGTCGCCCTACGAGCAGTACTTC.

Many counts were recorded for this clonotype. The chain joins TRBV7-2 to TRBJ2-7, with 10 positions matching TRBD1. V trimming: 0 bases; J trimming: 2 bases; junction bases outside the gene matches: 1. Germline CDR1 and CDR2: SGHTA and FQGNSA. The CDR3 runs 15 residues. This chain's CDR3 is CASSLAGTGAYEQYF. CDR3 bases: TGTGCCAGCAGCTTAGCGGGGACAGGGGCCTACGAGCAGTACTTC.

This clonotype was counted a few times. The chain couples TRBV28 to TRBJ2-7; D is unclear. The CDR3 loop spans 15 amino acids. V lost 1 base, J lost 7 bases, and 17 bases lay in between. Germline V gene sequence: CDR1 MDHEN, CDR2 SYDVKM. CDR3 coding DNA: TGTGCCAGCAGTTTATCCCCCGGACGGGCGGAAGAGCAGTACTTC. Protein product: CASSLSPGRAEEQYF. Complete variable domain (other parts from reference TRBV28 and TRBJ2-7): DVKVTQSSRYLVKRTGEKVFLECVQDMDHENMFWYRQDPGLGLRLIYFSYDVKMKEKGDIPEGYSVSREKKERFSLILESASTNQTSMYLCASSLSPGRAEEQYFGPGTRLTVT.